The rows below give T cell receptor beta chains drawn from one sample of a study of blood T cell repertoires in COVID-19. This table comes from immunoSEQ multiplex PCR, and its TCRdb copy is limited to in-frame clones, with some not included. The sample shows about 250,000 clones, roughly 85% of them seen only once. Sample: peripheral blood. These receptors were obtained from a man aged 18 to 30 with active or convalescent COVID-19. Both conserved end residues are part of each CDR3. The order of the fields is CDR3 DNA, CDR3 protein, J gene, V gene, D gene, clone size. A D gene is named only where the DNA matches it firmly. Not every row has a clone size; where given, it reads once, few, many or a size class.

TGTGCCAGCAGCTTAGGCAACTTCAATACGGGGGATACGCAGTATTTT CASSLGNFNTGDTQYF TRBJ2-3 TRBV11-2 NA NA
TGTGCCAGCTCACCACGTGAGACAGGGGTTTTGGCTAATGAAAAACTGTTTTTT CASSPRETGVLANEKLFF TRBJ1-4 TRBV18 TRBD1 NA
TGTGCCACCAAGGCAAGGCGCCAGGCGAACACTGAAGCTTTCTTT CATKARRQANTEAFF TRBJ1-1 TRBV15 NA NA
TGTGCCAGTATTTGGACAGGGAGCAATCAGCCCCAGCATTTT CASIWTGSNQPQHF TRBJ1-5 TRBV19 TRBD1 NA
TGTGCCAGCAGCCAAGATGTAGCGGGAGGGGAGGATACGCAGTATTTT CASSQDVAGGEDTQYF TRBJ2-3 TRBV3-1/TRBV3-2 TRBD2 once
TGTGCCAGCAGTGAAACCCTAGCGGGCCCCTCCTACGAGCAGTACTTC CASSETLAGPSYEQYF TRBJ2-7 TRBV2 TRBD2 NA
TGCGCCAGCAGCGGGGGGACAGGGAACACCGGGGAGCTGTTTTTT CASSGGTGNTGELFF TRBJ2-2 TRBV5-1 TRBD1 NA
TGTGCCAGCAAATTGCAGGGGGCGCGGGACACTGAAGCTTTCTTT CASKLQGARDTEAFF TRBJ1-1 TRBV7-8 TRBD1 NA
TGTGCCAGCAGCGAGGGACATCGACCCCGTAACTATGGCTACACCTTC CASSEGHRPRNYGYTF TRBJ1-2 TRBV7-3 NA NA
TGCGCCAGCAGCACAGGGGGAGGCCAGCCCCAGCATTTT CASSTGGGQPQHF TRBJ1-5 TRBV5-1 TRBD1 NA
TGTGCCAGCAGTTACCCCACCGGGGGAGACCCTGAAGCTTTCTTT CASSYPTGGDPEAFF TRBJ1-1 TRBV6-6 NA NA
TGTGCCAGCAGCACCGGGACAGGGATCTCCTACGAGCAGTACTTC CASSTGTGISYEQYF TRBJ2-7 TRBV11-3 TRBD1 NA
TGTGCCAGCAGTTTTTTTCGGGATGGCTACACCTTC CASSFFRDGYTF TRBJ1-2 TRBV28 NA NA
TGCAGTGCTAGTATTGCTCTGAGCGGGCTAAAGAGCTCCTACAATGAGCAGTTCTTC CSASIALSGLKSSYNEQFF TRBJ2-1 TRBV20-1 NA NA
TGTGCCACCAGTTTTGGGGGGTACGAACGCGAGCAGTACTTC CATSFGGYEREQYF TRBJ2-7 TRBV15 NA NA
TGTGCCAGCAGCTTGGGGGGGACATACCTCTCTGAAGCTTTCTTT CASSLGGTYLSEAFF TRBJ1-1 TRBV5-6 NA once
TGCGCCAGCAGCTTTATATCCCCGGGTCTGAACACTGAAGCTTTCTTT CASSFISPGLNTEAFF TRBJ1-1 TRBV5-1 NA NA
TGTGCCAGCAGTTACAAAACTAGCGGGAGTGTTGGGGAGCTGTTTTTT CASSYKTSGSVGELFF TRBJ2-2 TRBV6-2/TRBV6-3 TRBD2 NA
TGTGCCAGCAGCCTCTGGGACAGTCTGGCTGAAGCTTTCTTT CASSLWDSLAEAFF TRBJ1-1 TRBV14 TRBD1 few
TGCGCCAGCAGCCTACAGGGGGCGGAAGAGACCCAGTACTTC CASSLQGAEETQYF TRBJ2-5 TRBV5-1 TRBD1 NA
TGTGCCAGCACCCTGGGGCAGGGGGCCTACGAGCAGTACTTC CASTLGQGAYEQYF TRBJ2-7 TRBV28 TRBD1 NA
TGTGCCAGCAGCTTGAGCGGCTACGAGCAGTACTTC CASSLSGYEQYF TRBJ2-7 TRBV7-2 NA NA
TGCGCCAGCAGGATGGCGACAGAAGCTTTCTTT CASRMATEAFF TRBJ1-1 TRBV5-1 NA NA
TGTGCCTGGAGTGTAGGGCTAGCGGGGGTTCGGGAGACCCAGTACTTC CAWSVGLAGVRETQYF TRBJ2-5 TRBV30 TRBD2 once
TGTGCCAGCATCACCTTGACAGGGGGCTTCTACGAGCAGTACTTC CASITLTGGFYEQYF TRBJ2-7 TRBV5-6 TRBD1 NA
TGTGCCAGCAGCCTAGGAGGGGCGGCAGGGCAGGATGGCTACACCTTC CASSLGGAAGQDGYTF TRBJ1-2 TRBV28 NA NA
TGTGCCACCAGCAGGGGGACTAGCGGAAGCACAGATACGCAGTATTTT CATSRGTSGSTDTQYF TRBJ2-3 TRBV15 TRBD2 NA
TGTGCCAGCAGCTCTCCCAGGGACATCAATGAGCAGTTCTTC CASSSPRDINEQFF TRBJ2-1 TRBV11-2 NA few
TGCAGCGCTATCACAGGGGGCTTTCGATACTACGAGCAGTACTTC CSAITGGFRYYEQYF TRBJ2-7 TRBV29-1 TRBD1 NA
TGTGCCAGTATGAGAGAGTCCTACAATGAGCAGTTCTTC CASMRESYNEQFF TRBJ2-1 TRBV19 NA NA
TGTGCCATCTCGAAGGGGGACGAGGGAAACACCATATATTTT CAISKGDEGNTIYF TRBJ1-3 TRBV10-3 NA once
TGTGCCAGCAGCTTAGTTGGAGGGACCGGGGAGCTGTTTTTT CASSLVGGTGELFF TRBJ2-2 TRBV7-2 NA NA
TGTGCCAGCAGCTTAATGAGGGCGGGCACTGAAGCTTTCTTT CASSLMRAGTEAFF TRBJ1-1 TRBV7-2 NA NA
TGCGCCAGCAGCCGCAGCTACAATGAGCAGTTCTTC CASSRSYNEQFF TRBJ2-1 TRBV5-1 NA NA
TGTGCCAGCAGTTACCGGGGGAGCAAGAACACTGAAGCTTTCTTT CASSYRGSKNTEAFF TRBJ1-1 TRBV6-5 NA NA
TGTGCCAGCAGTGAACCTCCGGGACAGGGGAGGAATGGCTACACCTTC CASSEPPGQGRNGYTF TRBJ1-2 TRBV6-1 TRBD1 NA
TGTGCCAGCAGTAGACCGGAGGGAGAGACCCAGTACTTC CASSRPEGETQYF TRBJ2-5 TRBV6-2/TRBV6-3 NA NA
TGTGCCAGCCATCTGGCGGGGTCGGCCACTGAAGCTTTCTTT CASHLAGSATEAFF TRBJ1-1 TRBV27 NA NA
TGTGCCTGGAGCCTTAGGGGACAGGGGTCAGAGCAGTACTTC CAWSLRGQGSEQYF TRBJ2-7 TRBV30 TRBD1 NA
TGTGCCAGCAGTCCTATTCCCGTCGACAGGGTTGACTATGGCTACACCTTC CASSPIPVDRVDYGYTF TRBJ1-2 TRBV7-2 TRBD1 few
TGTGCCAGCAGTTCGGACCAGGGGGCGCGTGGCTACACCTTC CASSSDQGARGYTF TRBJ1-2 TRBV11-2 TRBD1 NA
TGTGCCAGCAGTGTCGACAGGGCACGAACGGCCTACGAGCAGTACTTC CASSVDRARTAYEQYF TRBJ2-7 TRBV27 TRBD1 NA
TGTGCCACCAGCAGAGCACTTAATCAGCCCCAGCATTTT CATSRALNQPQHF TRBJ1-5 TRBV15 NA NA
TGTGCCAGCAGCCAAGCGGGAACTAACTCCTACGAGCAGTACTTC CASSQAGTNSYEQYF TRBJ2-7 TRBV4-2 NA NA
TGTGCCAGCTTAACCGGGACAGCTCACAATGAGCAGTTCTTC CASLTGTAHNEQFF TRBJ2-1 TRBV28 TRBD1 NA
TGTGCCAGCAGCTCCAGGGCGGGACTAGCGGGGGTCTACGAGCAGTACTTC CASSSRAGLAGVYEQYF TRBJ2-7 TRBV13 TRBD2 NA
TGCGCCAGCGGCGGGCTAAGGGACGAGCAGTACTTC CASGGLRDEQYF TRBJ2-7 TRBV5-1 NA once
TGTGCCTGGAGGGGGGACTCACCGGGCGATGAGCAGTTCTTC CAWRGDSPGDEQFF TRBJ2-1 TRBV30 NA NA
TGTGCCAGAAGCCCCCCGCCTCGGTTACCGCTGAGTTATCAGCCCCAGCATTTT CARSPPPRLPLSYQPQHF TRBJ1-5 TRBV5-3 NA NA